Here is one T cell receptor beta chain with its context. The junction had 6 bases not matched to a gene; V was cut back by 3 bases and J by 0 bases. CDR1 and CDR2 from the germline V gene are SGHVS and FQNEAQ. The CDR3 covers 16 residues. The PCR made use of 60 Vbeta and 13 Jbeta primers. Data came from immunoSEQ multiplex PCR; TCRdb stores just in-frame clones and leaves some out. The table shows roughly 130,000 clones, with 79% occurring only once. This entry is derived from a study of cytomegalovirus exposure and HLA in healthy donors. The TCR comes from a man between 18 and 35 years old in good health and CMV-seronegative. The source material was PBMCs. The rearrangement links TRBV7-8 to TRBJ2-7, with 9 bases lining up with TRBD2. The CDR3 nucleotides are TGTGCCAGCAGCTTGGCGGGAGGGATGAGCTCCTACGAGCAGTACTTC. Protein: CASSLAGGMSSYEQYF. Together with reference TRBV7-8 and TRBJ2-7, the CDR3 gives the full variable domain: GAGVSQSPRYKVAKRGQDVALRCDPISGHVSLFWYQQALGQGPEFLTYFQNEAQLDKSGLPSDRFFAERPEGSVSTLKIQRTQQEDSAVYLCASSLAGGMSSYEQYFGPGTRLTVT.